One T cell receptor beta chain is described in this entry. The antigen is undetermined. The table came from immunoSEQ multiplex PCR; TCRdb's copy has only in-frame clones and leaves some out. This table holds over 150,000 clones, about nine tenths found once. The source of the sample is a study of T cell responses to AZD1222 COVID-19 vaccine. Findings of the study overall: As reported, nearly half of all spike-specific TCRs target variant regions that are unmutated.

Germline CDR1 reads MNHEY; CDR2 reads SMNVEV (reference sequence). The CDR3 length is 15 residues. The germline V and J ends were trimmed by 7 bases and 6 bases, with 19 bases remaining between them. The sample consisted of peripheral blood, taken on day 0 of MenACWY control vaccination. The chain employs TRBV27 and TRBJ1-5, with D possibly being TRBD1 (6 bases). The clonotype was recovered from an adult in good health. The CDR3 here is CASTMAGVGSQPQHF. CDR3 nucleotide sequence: TGTGCCAGCACCATGGCAGGGGTTGGTAGTCAGCCCCAGCATTTT.